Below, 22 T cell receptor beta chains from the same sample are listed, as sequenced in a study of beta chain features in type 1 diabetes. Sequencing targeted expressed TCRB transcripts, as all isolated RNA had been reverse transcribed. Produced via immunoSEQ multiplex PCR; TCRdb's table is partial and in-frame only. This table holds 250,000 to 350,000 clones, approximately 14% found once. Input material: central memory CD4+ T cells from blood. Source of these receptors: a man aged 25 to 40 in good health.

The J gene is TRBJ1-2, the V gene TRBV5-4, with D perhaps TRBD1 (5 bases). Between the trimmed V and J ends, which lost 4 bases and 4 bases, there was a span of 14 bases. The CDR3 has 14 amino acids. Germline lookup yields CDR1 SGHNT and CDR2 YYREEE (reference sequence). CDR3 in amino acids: CASSPAGGGYGYTF. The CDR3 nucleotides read TGTGCCAGCAGCCCGGCGGGGGGGGGCTATGGCTACACCTTC.

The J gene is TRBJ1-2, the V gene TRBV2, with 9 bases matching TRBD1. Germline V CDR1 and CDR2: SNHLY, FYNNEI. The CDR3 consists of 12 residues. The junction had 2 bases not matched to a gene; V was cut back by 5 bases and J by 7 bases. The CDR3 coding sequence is TGTGCCAGCAGTACAGGGGGCGGTGGCTACACCTTC. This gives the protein CASSTGGGGYTF.

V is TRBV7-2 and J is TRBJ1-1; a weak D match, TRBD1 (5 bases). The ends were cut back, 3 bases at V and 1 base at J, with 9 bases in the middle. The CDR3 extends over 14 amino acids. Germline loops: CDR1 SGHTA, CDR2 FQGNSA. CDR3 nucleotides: TGTGCCAGCAGCTTCCAGGGTACGAACACTGAAGCTTTCTTT. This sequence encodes CASSFQGTNTEAFF.

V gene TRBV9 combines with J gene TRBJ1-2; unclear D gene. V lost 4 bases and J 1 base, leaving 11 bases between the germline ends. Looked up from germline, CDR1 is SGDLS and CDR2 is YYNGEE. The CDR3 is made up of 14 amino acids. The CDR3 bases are TGTGCCAGCAGCCCAGGCCCGGGTAACTATGGCTACACCTTC. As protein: CASSPGPGNYGYTF.

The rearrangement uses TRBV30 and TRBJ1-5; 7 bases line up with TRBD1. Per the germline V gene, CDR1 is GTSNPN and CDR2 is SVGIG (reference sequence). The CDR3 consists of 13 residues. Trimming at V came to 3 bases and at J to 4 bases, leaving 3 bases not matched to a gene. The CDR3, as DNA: TGTGCCTGGAGGGACAGGACAAATCAGCCCCAGCATTTT. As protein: CAWRDRTNQPQHF.

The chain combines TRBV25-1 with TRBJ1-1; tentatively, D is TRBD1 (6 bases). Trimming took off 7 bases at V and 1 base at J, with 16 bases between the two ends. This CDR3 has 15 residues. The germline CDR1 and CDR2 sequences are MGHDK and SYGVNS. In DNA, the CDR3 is TGTGCCAGCACCCCCCCAATGGGGGCGAACACTGAAGCTTTCTTT. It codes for CASTPPMGANTEAFF.

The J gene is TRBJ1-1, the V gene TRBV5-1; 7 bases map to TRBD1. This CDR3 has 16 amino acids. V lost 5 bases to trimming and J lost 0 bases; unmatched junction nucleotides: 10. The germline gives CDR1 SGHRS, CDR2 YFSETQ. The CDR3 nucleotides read TGCGCCAGCAGTTTAGGGACAGCGGTGATGAACACTGAAGCTTTCTTT. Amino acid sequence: CASSLGTAVMNTEAFF.

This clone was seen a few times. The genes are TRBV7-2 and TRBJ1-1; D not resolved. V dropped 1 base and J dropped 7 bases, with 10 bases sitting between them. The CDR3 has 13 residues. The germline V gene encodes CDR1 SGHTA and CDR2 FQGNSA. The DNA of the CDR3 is TGTGCCAGCAGCTTAGACAGAGGAGGTGAAGCTTTCTTT. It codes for CASSLDRGGEAFF.

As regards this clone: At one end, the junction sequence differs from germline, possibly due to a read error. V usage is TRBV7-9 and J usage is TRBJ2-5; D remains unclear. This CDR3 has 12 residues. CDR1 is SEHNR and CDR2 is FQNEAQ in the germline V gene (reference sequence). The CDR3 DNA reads TGTGCCAGCAGCGTAGCTAAAGTGACCCAGTACTTC. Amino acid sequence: CASSVAKVTQYF.

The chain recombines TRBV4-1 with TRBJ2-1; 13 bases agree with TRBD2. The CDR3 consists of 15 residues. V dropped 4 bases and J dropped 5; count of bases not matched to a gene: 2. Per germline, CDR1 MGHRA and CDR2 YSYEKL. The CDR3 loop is CASSRGTSGNNEQFF. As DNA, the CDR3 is TGCGCCAGCAGCCGTGGGACTAGCGGGAACAATGAGCAGTTCTTC.

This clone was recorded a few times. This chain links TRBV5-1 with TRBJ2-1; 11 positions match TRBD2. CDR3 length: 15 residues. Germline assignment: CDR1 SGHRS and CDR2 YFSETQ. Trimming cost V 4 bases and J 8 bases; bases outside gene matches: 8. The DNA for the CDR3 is TGCGCCAGCAGCCTGGGGACTAGCGGACATTATGAGCAGTTCTTC. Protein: CASSLGTSGHYEQFF.

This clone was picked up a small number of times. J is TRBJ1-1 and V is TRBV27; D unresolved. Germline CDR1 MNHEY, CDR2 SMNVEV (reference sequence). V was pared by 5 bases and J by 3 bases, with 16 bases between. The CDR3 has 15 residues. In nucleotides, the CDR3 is TGTGCCAGCAGTCCCCGGATTTTCGATTACACTGAAGCTTTCTTT. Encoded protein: CASSPRIFDYTEAFF.

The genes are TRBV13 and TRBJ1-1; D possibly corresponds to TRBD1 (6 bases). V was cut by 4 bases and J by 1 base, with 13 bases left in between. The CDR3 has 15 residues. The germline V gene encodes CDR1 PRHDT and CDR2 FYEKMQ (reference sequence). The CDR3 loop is CASSSPLTGNTEAFF. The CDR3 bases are TGTGCCAGCAGCTCACCCTTGACAGGGAACACTGAAGCTTTCTTT. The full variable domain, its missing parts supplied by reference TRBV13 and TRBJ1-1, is AAGVIQSPRHLIKEKRETATLKCYPIPRHDTVYWYQQGPGQDPQFLISFYEKMQSDKGSIPDRFSAQQFSDYHSELNMSSLELGDSALYFCASSSPLTGNTEAFFGQGTRLTVV.

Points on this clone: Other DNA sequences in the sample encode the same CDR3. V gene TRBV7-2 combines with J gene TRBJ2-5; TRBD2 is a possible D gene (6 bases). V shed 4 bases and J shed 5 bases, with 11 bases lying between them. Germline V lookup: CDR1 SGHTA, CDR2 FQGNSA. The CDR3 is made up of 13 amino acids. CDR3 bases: TGTGCCAGCAGCTCGGATCGGGGGGAGACCCAGTACTTC. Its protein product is CASSSDRGETQYF.

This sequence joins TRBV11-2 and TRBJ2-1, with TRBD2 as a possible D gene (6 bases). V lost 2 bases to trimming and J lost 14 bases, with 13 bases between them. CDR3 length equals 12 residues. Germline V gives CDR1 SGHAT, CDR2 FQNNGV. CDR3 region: CASSLSEGHEFF. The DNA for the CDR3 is TGTGCCAGCAGCTTATCGGAGGGCCACGAGTTCTTC.

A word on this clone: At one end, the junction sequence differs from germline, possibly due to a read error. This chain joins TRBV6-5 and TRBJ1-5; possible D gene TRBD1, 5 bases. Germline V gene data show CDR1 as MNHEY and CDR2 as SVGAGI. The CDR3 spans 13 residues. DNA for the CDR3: TGTGCCAGCAGTGAGGAGATCAGGGTAGTGGACTCTTTT. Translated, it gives CASSEEIRVVDSF.

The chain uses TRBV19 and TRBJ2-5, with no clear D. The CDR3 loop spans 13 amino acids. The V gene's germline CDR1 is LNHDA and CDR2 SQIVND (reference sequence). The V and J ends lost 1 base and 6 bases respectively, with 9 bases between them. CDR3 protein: CASSIALRQTQYF. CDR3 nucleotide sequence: TGTGCCAGTAGTATAGCCCTCCGACAGACCCAGTACTTC.

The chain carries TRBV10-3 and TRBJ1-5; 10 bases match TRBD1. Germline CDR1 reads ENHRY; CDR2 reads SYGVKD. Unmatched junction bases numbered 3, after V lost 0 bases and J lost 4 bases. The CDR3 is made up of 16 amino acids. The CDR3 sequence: CAISESRQGANQPQHF. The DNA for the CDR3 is TGTGCCATCAGTGAGTCGAGACAGGGGGCAAATCAGCCCCAGCATTTT.

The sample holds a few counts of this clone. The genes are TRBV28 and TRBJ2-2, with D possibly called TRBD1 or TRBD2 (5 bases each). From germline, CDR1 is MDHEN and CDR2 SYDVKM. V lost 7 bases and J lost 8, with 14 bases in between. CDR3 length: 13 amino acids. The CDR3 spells CASTIAGAGELFF. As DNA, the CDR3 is TGTGCCAGCACCATAGCCGGGGCTGGGGAGCTGTTTTTT.

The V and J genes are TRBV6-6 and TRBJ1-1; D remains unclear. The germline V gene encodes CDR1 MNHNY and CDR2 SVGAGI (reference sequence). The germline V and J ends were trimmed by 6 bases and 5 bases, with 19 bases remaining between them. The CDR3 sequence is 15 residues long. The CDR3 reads CASSTRSLTMTEAFF. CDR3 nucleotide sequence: TGTGCCAGCAGCACCCGTAGTCTCACCATGACTGAAGCTTTCTTT.

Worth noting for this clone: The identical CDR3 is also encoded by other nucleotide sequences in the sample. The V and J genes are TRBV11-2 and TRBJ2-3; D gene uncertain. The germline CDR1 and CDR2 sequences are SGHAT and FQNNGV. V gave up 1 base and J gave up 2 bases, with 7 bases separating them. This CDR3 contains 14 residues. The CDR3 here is CASSLGRTTDTQYF. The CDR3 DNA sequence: TGTGCCAGCAGCTTAGGTCGCACCACAGATACGCAGTATTTT.

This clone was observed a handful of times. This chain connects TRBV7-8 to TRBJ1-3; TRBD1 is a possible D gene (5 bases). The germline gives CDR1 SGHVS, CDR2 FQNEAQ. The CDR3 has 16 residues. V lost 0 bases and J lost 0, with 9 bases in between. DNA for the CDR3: TGTGCCAGCAGCTTAGCGGGGGGAGGCTCTGGAAACACCATATATTTT. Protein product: CASSLAGGGSGNTIYF.